A selection of T cell receptor beta chains follows, all from one sample in a study of T-cell reconstitution after alpha-beta-depleted transplantation in children. TCRdb called the PCR reads again in MiXCR, with one record for every CDR3 protein. This sample has about 460,000 distinct CDR3 sequences; approximately 10% occur once, and the top ten carry about 14%. The sequenced sample was PBMCs, mostly from graft donor cells, obtained 180 days after TCRalphabeta/CD19-depleted stem cell transplant. Source of these receptors: a female patient between 2 and 15 years old who had a stem cell transplant for aplastic anemia, so the T cells may come from the graft donor. Each CDR3 is given with its conserved first and last residue. Each record gives: J gene, clone size, D gene, V gene, CDR3 protein, CDR3 DNA. D genes are given only for firm matches. Expanded clones get a size class; other rows say once, few or many, or leave the size out.

TRBJ2-7	-	TRBD2	TRBV20-1	CSAEGLAGSEQYF	TGCAGTGCGGAGGGACTAGCGGGATCGGAGCAGTACTTC
TRBJ2-2	few	-	TRBV20-1	CSARAAPDLNTGELFF	TGCAGTGCTAGAGCCGCCCCAGACTTGAACACCGGGGAGCTGTTTTTT
TRBJ2-7	many	-	TRBV5-1	CASSPDIDEQYF	TGCGCCAGCAGCCCCGACATTGACGAGCAGTACTTC
TRBJ2-2	-	-	TRBV20-1	CSARDPGGGNTGELFF	TGCAGTGCTAGAGATCCTGGAGGGGGGAACACCGGGGAGCTGTTTTTT
TRBJ1-5	-	TRBD1	TRBV7-9	CASSLGDRGYNQPQHF	TGTGCCAGCAGCTTAGGGGACAGGGGGTATAATCAGCCCCAGCATTTT
TRBJ2-1	-	TRBD2	TRBV19	CASKPTQKLAGFLDEQFF	TGTGCCAGTAAACCCACCCAAAAGCTAGCGGGATTTCTCGATGAGCAGTTCTTC
TRBJ2-7	many	-	TRBV12-3/TRBV12-4	CASSSRYEQYF	TGTGCCAGCAGTTCGAGATACGAGCAGTACTTC
TRBJ1-6	few	TRBD1	TRBV5-1	CASSTAGQGGSPLHF	TGCGCCAGCAGCACTGCGGGACAGGGTGGGTCACCCCTCCACTTT
TRBJ1-1	few	TRBD1	TRBV29-1	CSVDGPLTGGTMNTEAFF	TGCAGCGTTGATGGCCCTCTGACAGGGGGAACCATGAACACTGAAGCTTTCTTT
TRBJ2-7	few	TRBD1	TRBV28	CASSYNGRGRYEQYF	TGTGCCAGCAGTTATAATGGCAGGGGGCGGTACGAGCAGTACTTC
TRBJ1-1	few	-	TRBV3-1	CASSQMDAGHTEAFF	TGTGCCAGCAGCCAGATGGACGCCGGTCACACTGAAGCTTTCTTT
TRBJ1-3	few	-	TRBV28	CASSLGAASGNTIYF	TGTGCCAGCAGTTTAGGGGCGGCTTCTGGAAACACCATATATTTT
TRBJ1-2	few	TRBD1	TRBV5-5	CASSSGTGSFYGYTF	TGTGCCAGCAGCTCCGGGACAGGGTCGTTCTATGGCTACACCTTC
TRBJ2-3	-	TRBD1	TRBV7-9	CASSVTGALTDTQYF	TGTGCCAGCAGCGTTACAGGGGCCCTCACAGATACGCAGTATTTT
TRBJ2-4	many	-	TRBV29-1	CSVVAGEMDQYF	TGCAGCGTTGTAGCAGGGGAAATGGATCAGTACTTC
TRBJ2-5	few	-	TRBV27	CASSRIGETQYF	TGTGCCAGCAGTCGGATAGGGGAGACCCAGTACTTC
TRBJ1-6	many	-	TRBV5-1	CASRIQDSPLHF	TGCGCCAGCAGGATACAGGATTCACCCCTCCACTTT
TRBJ2-2	few	-	TRBV20-1	CSARQGTGELFF	TGCAGTGCTAGACAGGGTACCGGGGAGCTGTTTTTT
TRBJ1-5	many	-	TRBV15	CATSKGLSNQPQHF	TGTGCCACCAGCAAGGGACTGAGCAATCAGCCCCAGCATTTT
TRBJ2-1	many	TRBD1	TRBV28	CASRPGQGLGNEQFF	TGTGCCAGCAGGCCGGGACAGGGTCTCGGGAATGAGCAGTTCTTC
TRBJ2-1	many	-	TRBV11-3	CASSAALRRATYNEQFF	TGTGCCAGCAGCGCTGCCCTTCGGCGGGCAACCTACAATGAGCAGTTCTTC
TRBJ2-3	-	TRBD2	TRBV28	CASSPWAREGADTQYF	TGTGCCAGCAGCCCCTGGGCGCGGGAGGGCGCAGATACGCAGTATTTT